Listed here is a single T cell receptor (beta chain). Antigen unknown. The data were obtained in a study of cytomegalovirus exposure and HLA in healthy donors. The study, taken as a whole, reports: In an earlier analysis, most TCR beta V segments were productive about 90% or about 30% of the time.

This PCR relied on a set of 60 Vbeta primers and 13 Jbeta primers. The protocol was immunoSEQ multiplex PCR, while the TCRdb copy is restricted to in-frame clones and leaves out a portion. Among 18,000 or so clones listed, about 75% were seen once. The CDR3 runs 14 residues. V was pared by 2 bases and J by 1 base, with 12 bases between. Germline values: CDR1 SQVTM, CDR2 ANQGSEA. Source material: PBMCs. The chain has TRBV29-1 and TRBJ2-7; D is possibly TRBD2 (6 bases). The receptor was derived from a young man in good health and CMV-seronegative. CDR3 protein: CSVERDWGSYEQYF. CDR3 DNA: TGCAGCGTTGAACGGGACTGGGGATCCTACGAGCAGTACTTC.